The 3 T cell receptor beta chains below all came from one sample that was sequenced in a study of regulatory T cells in long-lasting Graves disease. Construction of the TCR beta libraries employed iRepertoire HTBI primers in conjunction with Arm-PCR of CDR3 regions. TCRdb ran MiXCR on the multiplex PCR reads and lists one entry per CDR3 protein. This table has roughly 700,000 distinct CDR3 sequences, 30% appearing once. Time point given: persistent/refractory GD, antithyroid drugs over 5 years with positive TRAb. Following extraction of RNA from PBMCs, that RNA was used to make the TCR library. The source was peripheral blood mononuclear cells (PBMCs), collected when the disease was refractory, from a patient treated with antithyroid drugs. Receptor source: a female donor with Graves disease.

The V call is TRBV5-1, the J call TRBJ1-1; D is undetermined. CDR3 length: 14 residues. Trimming shortened V by 0 bases and J by 6 bases, and 12 bases separated the two germline ends. Germline V CDR1 and CDR2: SGHRS, YFSETQ. CDR3 bases: TGCGCCAGCAGCTTGGCCAGCCCCGGGGCTGAAGCTTTCTTT. This codes for CASSLASPGAEAFF.

The chain uses TRBV30 and TRBJ1-5; D is uncertain. Trimming took off 4 bases at V and 0 bases at J, with 10 bases between the two ends. From germline, CDR1 is GTSNPN and CDR2 SVGIG (reference sequence). This CDR3 contains 14 residues. The DNA for the CDR3 is TGTGCCTGGACGGACGGAAATAGCAATCAGCCCCAGCATTTT. Translating it yields CAWTDGNSNQPQHF.

The chain joins TRBV5-6 to TRBJ2-7; D is perhaps TRBD1 or TRBD2 (6 bases each). The CDR3 totals 15 residues. Per germline, CDR1 SGHDT and CDR2 YYEEEE. V lost 2 bases and J 5 bases, leaving 17 bases between the germline ends. CDR3 coding DNA: TGTGCCAGCAGCTTAGGAGGGGGGAGTTACAACGAGCAGTACTTC. This translates into CASSLGGGSYNEQYF.